What follows are 26 T cell receptor beta chains derived from one specimen sequenced in a study of technical replicates of blood from a few donors. Profiling relied on immunoSEQ multiplex PCR, and the TCRdb table lists in-frame clones only, not all of them. The sample shows 55,000 to 75,000 clones, roughly 94% of them seen only once. The sequenced sample was PBMCs. Every receptor here comes from a human donor in good health. Some clones in this sample may be carry-over from other donors' samples.

The V gene is TRBV9, the J gene TRBJ2-1, with 14 positions matching TRBD2. The CDR3 sequence is 15 residues long. V shed 0 bases and J 8 bases; nucleotides not matched to a gene: 1. Germline assignment: CDR1 SGDLS and CDR2 YYNGEE. CDR3 amino acids: CASSVGGLAGDEQFF. The CDR3 region has the DNA TGTGCCAGCAGCGTAGGGGGACTAGCGGGAGATGAGCAGTTCTTC.

This clone was counted once. The chain is built from TRBV12-5 and TRBJ1-2, with 7 bases matching TRBD1. The CDR3 has 13 amino acids. Germline V gene lookup returns CDR1 LGHNT and CDR2 FRNRAP. Trimming took 6 bases from V and 2 from J; bases not matched to a gene: 3. The CDR3 DNA sequence: TGTGCTAGTGGCAAGGGACAGAACTATGGCTACACCTTC. It encodes CASGKGQNYGYTF.

This rearrangement joins TRBV2 to TRBJ1-1, with D unresolved. CDR1 and CDR2 from the germline V gene are SNHLY and FYNNEI. This CDR3 region has 12 residues. V was shortened by 3 bases and J by 10 bases, with 12 bases between the two germline ends. CDR3 sequence: CASSDRSPRAFF. The CDR3 nucleotides read TGTGCCAGCAGTGACCGGAGTCCCCGAGCTTTCTTT.

The genes are TRBV11-2 and TRBJ2-1; TRBD2 matches 9 bases. This CDR3 is 15 amino acids long. Germline assignment: CDR1 SGHAT and CDR2 FQNNGV. Trimming took 2 bases from V and 7 from J; bases not matched to a gene: 6. CDR3 sequence: CASSLLLAGGNEQFF. DNA of the CDR3: TGTGCCAGCAGCTTATTACTAGCGGGTGGGAATGAGCAGTTCTTC.

The genes are TRBV11-3 and TRBJ2-1, with D possibly being TRBD1 (6 bases). The CDR3 sequence is 11 residues long. CDR1 and CDR2 from the germline V gene are SGHNT and YENEEA. V shed 9 bases and J shed 10 bases, with 13 bases lying between them. Written as DNA, the CDR3 is TGTGCCAGTCACAGGGTTTGGGAGCAGTTCTTC. It is translated as CASHRVWEQFF.

This clone was detected once. This chain uses TRBV6-6 with TRBJ2-7, with TRBD2 as a possible D gene (6 bases). Per germline, CDR1 MNHNY and CDR2 SVGAGI (reference sequence). The CDR3 loop spans 13 amino acids. V was trimmed by 6 bases and J by 3 bases, leaving 12 bases between them. This CDR3 is CASRLARLYEQYF. As DNA, the CDR3 is TGTGCCAGCAGGCTAGCGAGACTCTACGAGCAGTACTTC.

A single count supports this clone. The gene calls are TRBV12-5 and TRBJ2-7; TRBD1 matches 8 bases. The J segment lost 6 bases and the V segment lost 1 base, leaving 8 bases of the junction unmatched. Germline lookup yields CDR1 LGHNT and CDR2 FRNRAP. The CDR3 consists of 15 residues. CDR3 sequence: CASGLANRGIGEQYF. The DNA for the CDR3 is TGTGCTAGTGGTTTGGCAAACAGGGGGATCGGCGAGCAGTACTTC.

The chain employs TRBV10-3 and TRBJ1-5, with a possible D match to TRBD1 (5 bases). Trimming removed 10 bases at V and 4 bases at J, with 14 bases between. Per germline, CDR1 ENHRY and CDR2 SYGVKD. This CDR3 is built from 13 residues. The CDR3, as DNA: TGTGCCAGCACCGGGGGGTTGAATCAGCCCCAGCATTTT. Encoded protein: CASTGGLNQPQHF.

The chain is built from TRBV6-1 and TRBJ1-3; D is ambiguous. This CDR3 region has 16 residues. Germline assignment: CDR1 MNHNS and CDR2 SASEGT. Deletions cut 1 base from V and 0 bases from J, with 10 bases between. The DNA for the CDR3 is TGTGCCAGCAGTGAAGATTCTCAGATCTCTGGAAACACCATATATTTT. This sequence encodes CASSEDSQISGNTIYF.

The count of this clone is one. This chain uses TRBV7-8 with TRBJ2-1; 12 bases are shared with TRBD2. The CDR3 runs to 18 residues. With V trimmed by 5 bases and J by 1 base, 9 bases remained unmatched. Germline assignment: CDR1 SGHVS and CDR2 FQNEAQ. The CDR3 loop reads CASSKKWTSGVSYNEQFF. The CDR3 nucleotides are TGTGCCAGCAGCAAGAAATGGACTAGCGGGGTTTCCTACAATGAGCAGTTCTTC. Combining the CDR3 with reference TRBV7-8 and TRBJ2-1 gives the whole variable domain GAGVSQSPRYKVAKRGQDVALRCDPISGHVSLFWYQQALGQGPEFLTYFQNEAQLDKSGLPSDRFFAERPEGSVSTLKIQRTQQEDSAVYLCASSKKWTSGVSYNEQFFGPGTRLTVL.

The chain uses TRBV5-4 and TRBJ2-3; 7 bases are a match to TRBD2. CDR3 length: 15 amino acids. V was clipped by 3 bases and J by 7 bases; unmatched bases: 11. Germline V gene lookup returns CDR1 SGHNT and CDR2 YYREEE (reference sequence). The CDR3 DNA sequence: TGTGCCAGCAGCTCGTTCCTGGCGGGAGTTAATACGCAGTATTTT. It translates to CASSSFLAGVNTQYF.

The CDR3 DNA follows: TGCAGCGCCGGGACAGGGGTTCGCGAGCAGTACTTC. This sequence encodes CSAGTGVREQYF. The chain links TRBV29-1 to TRBJ2-7; 10 bases align to TRBD1. Germline V lookup: CDR1 SQVTM, CDR2 ANQGSEA. This CDR3 spans 12 amino acids. The J segment lost 6 bases and the V segment lost 7 bases, leaving 6 bases of the junction unmatched.

The chain uses TRBV11-1 and TRBJ2-5; 8 bases are a match to TRBD2. The germline V gene encodes CDR1 SGHAT and CDR2 FQDESV (reference sequence). V gave up 2 bases and J gave up 1 base; unmatched junction bases: 0. The CDR3 has 14 amino acids. This CDR3 is CASSLTSGQETQYF. DNA of the CDR3: TGTGCCAGCAGCTTAACTAGCGGCCAAGAGACCCAGTACTTC.

This rearrangement joins TRBV18 to TRBJ1-2; TRBD1 matches 11 bases. J gave up 8 bases and V 3 bases, and 8 bases lay outside the gene matches. Germline CDR1 KGHSH, CDR2 LQKENI. The CDR3 runs to 15 residues. The CDR3 bases are TGTGCCAGCTCACCCCCGGACAGGGGGCTAGGGGGCTACACCTTC. Protein sequence: CASSPPDRGLGGYTF. Supplemented by reference TRBV18 and TRBJ1-2, the full variable domain reads NAGVMQNPRHLVRRRGQEARLRCSPMKGHSHVYWYRQLPEEGLKFMVYLQKENIIDESGMPKERFSAEFPKEGPSILRIQQVVRGDSAAYFCASSPPDRGLGGYTFGSGTRLTVV.

The genes are TRBV27 and TRBJ1-6; D possibly corresponds to TRBD1 (5 bases). The V end lost 8 bases, the J end lost 8 bases, and 22 bases lay between the germline ends. The CDR3 contains 16 residues. Germline values: CDR1 MNHEY, CDR2 SMNVEV (reference sequence). CDR3 sequence: CASRSDHHRGDSPLHF. The DNA of the CDR3 is TGTGCCAGCCGATCCGATCACCACCGGGGGGATTCACCCCTCCACTTT.

The chain has TRBV6-7 and TRBJ1-1; 8 nucleotides match TRBD1. TRBV6-7 is marked as an open reading frame, function uncertain. CDR3 length equals 18 residues. J gave up 4 bases and V 3 bases, and 16 bases lay outside the gene matches. This chain's CDR3 is CASSYSDRGPMGGTEAFF. The CDR3 nucleotides are TGTGCCAGCAGTTATTCCGACAGGGGCCCGATGGGTGGCACTGAAGCTTTCTTT.

This chain uses TRBV11-3 with TRBJ2-1, with TRBD2 as a possible D gene (5 bases). V was clipped by 5 bases and J by 6 bases, with 17 bases between them. Germline assignment: CDR1 SGHNT and CDR2 YENEEA. The CDR3 is 15 amino acids. The CDR3 DNA sequence: TGTGCCAGCAGCATTGTGAGGGCCGGGTTCAATGAGCAGTTCTTC. Translation gives CASSIVRAGFNEQFF. The entire variable domain, with the rest obtained from reference TRBV11-3 and TRBJ2-1, is as follows: EAGVVQSPRYKIIEKKQPVAFWCNPISGHNTLYWYLQNLGQGPELLIRYENEEAVDDSQLPKDRFSAERLKGVDSTLKIQPAELGDSAVYLCASSIVRAGFNEQFFGPGTRLTVL.

The J gene is TRBJ2-3, the V gene TRBV5-4, with 8 bases identical to TRBD2. Trimming at V came to 4 bases and at J to 0 bases, leaving 7 bases not matched to a gene. Per the germline V gene, CDR1 is SGHNT and CDR2 is YYREEE (reference sequence). This CDR3 has 16 amino acids. CDR3 sequence reads: CASSLLLAASTDTQYF. In DNA form, the CDR3 reads TGTGCCAGCAGCCTCCTACTAGCGGCTAGCACAGATACGCAGTATTTT.

The sample holds one count of this clone. This rearrangement joins TRBV9 to TRBJ1-3, with D possibly TRBD1 on 5 matching bases. The germline V gene has CDR1 SGDLS and CDR2 YYNGEE. V was trimmed by 4 bases and J by 6 bases, leaving 17 bases between them. CDR3 length: 15 residues. The chain's CDR3 is CASSLQDGWANTIYF. The CDR3 DNA reads as TGTGCCAGCAGCTTACAGGATGGGTGGGCAAACACCATATATTTT.

CDR3 sequence (DNA): TGCGCCAGCAGCTTGTTTACCTCCAGACAAACTGAAGCTTTCTTT. This encodes CASSLFTSRQTEAFF. This sequence joins TRBV5-1 and TRBJ1-1; D gene uncertain. CDR3 length equals 15 residues. V was cut by 1 base and J by 5 bases, with 15 bases left in between. Germline CDR1 is SGHRS and CDR2 is YFSETQ.

The rearrangement links TRBV29-1 to TRBJ1-1, with 12 nucleotides matching TRBD1. Trimming cost V 7 bases and J 1 base; bases outside gene matches: 4. This CDR3 contains 14 residues. Germline V gene sequence: CDR1 SQVTM, CDR2 ANQGSEA. The CDR3 nucleotides read TGCAGCGGGGACAGGGGGCGGGCGAACACTGAAGCTTTCTTT. It translates to CSGDRGRANTEAFF.

The rearrangement joins TRBV4-3 to TRBJ2-1; no clear D gene. Germline CDR1 LGHNA, CDR2 YSLEER. Trimming cost V 4 bases and J 9 bases, with 10 bases left between them. There are 12 residues in the CDR3. Here the CDR3 reads CASSRGMGEQFF. The CDR3 coding sequence is TGCGCCAGCAGCCGCGGTATGGGTGAGCAGTTCTTC.

CDR3: CASSSLAVGAGELFF. The CDR3 coding sequence is TGTGCCAGCAGCTCCCTAGCCGTGGGTGCCGGGGAGCTGTTTTTT. The chain joins TRBV7-7 to TRBJ2-2, with D perhaps TRBD2 (5 bases). The CDR3 extends over 15 amino acids. Germline CDR1 and CDR2: SSHAT and FNYEAQ (reference sequence). Trimming shortened V by 4 bases and J by 6 bases, and 15 bases separated the two germline ends.

This chain uses TRBV4-2 with TRBJ2-7, with 7 bases that match TRBD1. This CDR3 contains 15 residues. V was pared by 2 bases and J by 1 base, with 5 bases of the junction left unmatched. In germline, CDR1 is LGHNA, CDR2 YNFKEQ. This CDR3 is CASSQKPGQSYEQYF. CDR3 DNA sequence: TGTGCCAGCAGCCAAAAACCGGGACAGTCCTACGAGCAGTACTTC.

The V and J genes are TRBV4-1 and TRBJ1-1; D possibly corresponds to TRBD1 (6 bases). V was trimmed by 0 bases and J by 1 base, leaving 9 bases between them. The CDR3 is 15 amino acids. The germline CDR1 and CDR2 sequences are MGHRA and YSYEKL. CDR3 residues: CASSQDPQGNTEAFF. CDR3 DNA sequence: TGCGCCAGCAGCCAAGATCCACAGGGGAACACTGAAGCTTTCTTT.

The genes are TRBV7-9 and TRBJ2-7; 7 nucleotides match TRBD1. Germline assignment: CDR1 SEHNR and CDR2 FQNEAQ (reference sequence). CDR3 length: 15 residues. V lost 1 base, J lost 2 bases, and 5 bases stayed unmatched. The CDR3, as DNA: TGTGCCAGCAGCTTAGATGACAGGGTGACCTACGAGCAGTACTTC. Protein product: CASSLDDRVTYEQYF.